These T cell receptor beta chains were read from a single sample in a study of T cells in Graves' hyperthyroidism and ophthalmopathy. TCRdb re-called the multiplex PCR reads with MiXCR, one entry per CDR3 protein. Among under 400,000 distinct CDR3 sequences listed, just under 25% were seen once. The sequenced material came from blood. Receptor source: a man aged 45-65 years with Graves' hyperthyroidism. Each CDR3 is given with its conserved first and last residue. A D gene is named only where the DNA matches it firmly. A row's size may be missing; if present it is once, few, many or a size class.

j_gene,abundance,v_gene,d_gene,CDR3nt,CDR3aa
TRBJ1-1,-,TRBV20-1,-,TGCAGTGCTCGAGAGGGTACCACTGAAGCTTTCTTT,CSAREGTTEAFF
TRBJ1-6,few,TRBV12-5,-,TGTGCTAGTGGTTTGGCGGCGGGAAATTCACCCCTCCACTTT,CASGLAAGNSPLHF
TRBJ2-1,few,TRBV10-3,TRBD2,TGTGCCATCAGCGTCACTCGAGCGGGAGAGAACTACAATGAGCAGTTCTTC,CAISVTRAGENYNEQFF
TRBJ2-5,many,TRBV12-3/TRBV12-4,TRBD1,TGTGCCAGCAGTCCCAGTCAGGGGGTAGGAGAGACCCAGTACTTC,CASSPSQGVGETQYF
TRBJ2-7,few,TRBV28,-,TGTGCCAGCAGCCTGACTAGGGGCCCCCACGAGCAGTACTTC,CASSLTRGPHEQYF
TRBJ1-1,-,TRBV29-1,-,TGCAGCGTTGTCGAACTGGGGACTGAAGCTTTCTTT,CSVVELGTEAFF
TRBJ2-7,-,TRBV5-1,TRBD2,TGCGCCAGCAGCTTAGAGACTAGCGGGATGAGCTACGAGCAGTACTTC,CASSLETSGMSYEQYF
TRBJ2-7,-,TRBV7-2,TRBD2,TGTGCCAGCTCACCTGCCATCATCGGTTCGAGCGGGAGGGACGAGCAGTACTTC,CASSPAIIGSSGRDEQYF
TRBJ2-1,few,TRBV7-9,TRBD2,TGTGCCAGCAGCTCCCGGACTAGCGGGGGCAATGAGCAGTTCTTC,CASSSRTSGGNEQFF
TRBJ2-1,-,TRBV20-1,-,TGCAGTGCTAGTGCGGGGGCCTACTACAATGAGCAGTTCTTC,CSASAGAYYNEQFF
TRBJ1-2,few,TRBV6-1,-,TGTGCCAGCCAGCCAAGTGGACTAGTCTATGGCTACACCTTC,CASQPSGLVYGYTF
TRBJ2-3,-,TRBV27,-,TGTGCCAGCAGTTTAAGGGACATTAGCACAGATACGCAGTATTTT,CASSLRDISTDTQYF
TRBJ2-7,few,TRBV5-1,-,TGCGCCAGCAGTGGAGGGACACTTGAGCAGTACTTC,CASSGGTLEQYF
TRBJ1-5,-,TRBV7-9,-,TGTGCCAGCAGCACCACCGCAGGGAGGACGAATCAGCCCCAGCATTTT,CASSTTAGRTNQPQHF
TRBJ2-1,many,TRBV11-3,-,TGTGCCAGCAGCTTTGTGGGGTCCTACAATGAGCAGTTCTTC,CASSFVGSYNEQFF
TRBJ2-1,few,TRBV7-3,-,TGTGCCAGCAGCTTATTTGGGAGTGGAGGATACAATGAGCAGTTCTTC,CASSLFGSGGYNEQFF
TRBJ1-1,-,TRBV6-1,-,TGTGCCAGCGAGAACAGGGTGGGCACTGAAGCTTTCTTT,CASENRVGTEAFF
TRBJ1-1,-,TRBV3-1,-,TGTGCCAGCAGCCAAGAAGGTACAGGGAAGAGGACTGAAGCTTTCTTT,CASSQEGTGKRTEAFF
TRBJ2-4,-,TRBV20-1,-,TGCAGTGCTAGTCCAGGGGCGAACATTCAGTACTTC,CSASPGANIQYF
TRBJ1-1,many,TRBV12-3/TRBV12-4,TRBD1,TGTGCCAGCAGTTTCGGCAGGGGGGTGAACACTGAAGCTTTCTTT,CASSFGRGVNTEAFF